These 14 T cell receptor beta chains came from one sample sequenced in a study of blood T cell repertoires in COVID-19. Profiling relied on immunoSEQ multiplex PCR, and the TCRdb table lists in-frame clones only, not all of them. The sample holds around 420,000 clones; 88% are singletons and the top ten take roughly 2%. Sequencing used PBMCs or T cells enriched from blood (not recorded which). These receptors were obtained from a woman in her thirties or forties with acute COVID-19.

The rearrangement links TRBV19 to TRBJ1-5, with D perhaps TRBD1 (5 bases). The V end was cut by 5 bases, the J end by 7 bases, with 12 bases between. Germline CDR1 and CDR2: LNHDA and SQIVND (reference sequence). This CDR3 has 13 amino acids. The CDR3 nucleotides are TGTGCCAGTAGTGCCCTGGGGGGGCAGCCCCAGCATTTT. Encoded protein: CASSALGGQPQHF.

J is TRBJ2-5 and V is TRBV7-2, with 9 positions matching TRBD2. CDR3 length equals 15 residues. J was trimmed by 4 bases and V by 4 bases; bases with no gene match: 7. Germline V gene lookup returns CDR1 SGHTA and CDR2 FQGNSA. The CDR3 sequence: CASSSERGARETQYF. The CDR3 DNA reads TGTGCCAGCAGCTCGGAGCGGGGGGCACGAGAGACCCAGTACTTC.

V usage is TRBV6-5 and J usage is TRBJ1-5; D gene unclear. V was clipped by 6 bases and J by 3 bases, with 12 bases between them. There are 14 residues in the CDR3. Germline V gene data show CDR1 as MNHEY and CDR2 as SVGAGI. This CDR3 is CASRPTVLNQPQHF. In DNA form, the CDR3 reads TGTGCCAGCAGGCCTACGGTCCTCAATCAGCCCCAGCATTTT.

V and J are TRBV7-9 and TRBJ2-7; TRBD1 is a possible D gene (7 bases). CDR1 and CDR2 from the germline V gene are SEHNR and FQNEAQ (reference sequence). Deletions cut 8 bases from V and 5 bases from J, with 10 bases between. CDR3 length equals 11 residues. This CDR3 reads CASQGEDEQYF. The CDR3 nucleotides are TGTGCCAGCCAGGGGGAGGACGAGCAGTACTTC.

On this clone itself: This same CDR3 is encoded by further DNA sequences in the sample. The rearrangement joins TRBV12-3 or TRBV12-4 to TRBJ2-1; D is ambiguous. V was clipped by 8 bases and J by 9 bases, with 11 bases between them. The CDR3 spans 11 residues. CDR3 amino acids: CASSLSGEQFF. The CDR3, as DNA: TGTGCCAGCTCGCTGTCGGGTGAGCAGTTCTTC.

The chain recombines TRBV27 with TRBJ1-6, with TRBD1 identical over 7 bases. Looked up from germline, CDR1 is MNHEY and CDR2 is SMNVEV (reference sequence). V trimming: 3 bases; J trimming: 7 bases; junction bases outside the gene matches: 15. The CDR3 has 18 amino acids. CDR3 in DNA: TGTGCCAGCAGTTTCGGTCTGCTCGGGAACAGGGGAAATTCACCCCTCCACTTT. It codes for CASSFGLLGNRGNSPLHF.

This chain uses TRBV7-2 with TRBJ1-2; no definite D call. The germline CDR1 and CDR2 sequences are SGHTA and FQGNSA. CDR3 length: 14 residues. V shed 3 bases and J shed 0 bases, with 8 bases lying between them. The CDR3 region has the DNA TGTGCCAGCAGCTTGGCCACTACTAACTATGGCTACACCTTC. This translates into CASSLATTNYGYTF.

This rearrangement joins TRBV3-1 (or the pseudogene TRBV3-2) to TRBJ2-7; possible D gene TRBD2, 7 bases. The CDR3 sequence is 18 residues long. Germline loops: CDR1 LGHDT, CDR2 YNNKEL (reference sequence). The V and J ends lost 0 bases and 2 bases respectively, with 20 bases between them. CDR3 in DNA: TGTGCCAGCAGCCAAGATCCCGGTCCCGGGGGGCCTACCTACGAGCAGTACTTC. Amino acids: CASSQDPGPGGPTYEQYF.

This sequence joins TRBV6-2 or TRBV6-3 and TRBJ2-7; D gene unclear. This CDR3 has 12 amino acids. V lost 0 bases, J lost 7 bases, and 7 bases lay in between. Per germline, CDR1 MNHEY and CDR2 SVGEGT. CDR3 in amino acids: CASSYSIGEQYF. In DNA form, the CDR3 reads TGTGCCAGCAGTTACTCGATCGGGGAGCAGTACTTC.

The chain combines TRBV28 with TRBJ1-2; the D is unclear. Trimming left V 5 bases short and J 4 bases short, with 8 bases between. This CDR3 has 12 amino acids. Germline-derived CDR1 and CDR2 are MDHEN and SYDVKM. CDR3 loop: CASSRGGYGYTF. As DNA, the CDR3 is TGTGCCAGCAGTCGGGGTGGCTATGGCTACACCTTC.

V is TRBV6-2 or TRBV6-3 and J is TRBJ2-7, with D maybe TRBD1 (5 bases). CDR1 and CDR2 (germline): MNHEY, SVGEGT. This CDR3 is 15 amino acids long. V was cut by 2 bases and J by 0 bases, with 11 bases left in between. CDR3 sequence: CASSYPWGSSYEQYF. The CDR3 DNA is TGTGCCAGCAGTTACCCCTGGGGCAGCTCCTACGAGCAGTACTTC.

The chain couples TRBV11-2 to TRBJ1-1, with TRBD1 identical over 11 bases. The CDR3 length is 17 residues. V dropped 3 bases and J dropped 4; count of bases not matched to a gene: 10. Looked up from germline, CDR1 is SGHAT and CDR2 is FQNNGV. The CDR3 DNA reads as TGTGCCAGCAGCTTGCGCTTTGTAGGGACAGGGGGCACTGAAGCTTTCTTT. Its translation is CASSLRFVGTGGTEAFF.

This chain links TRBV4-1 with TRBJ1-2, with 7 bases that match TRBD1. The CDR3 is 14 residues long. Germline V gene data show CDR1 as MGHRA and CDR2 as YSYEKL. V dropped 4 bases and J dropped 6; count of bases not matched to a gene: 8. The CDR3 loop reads CASSLSTGAHGYTF. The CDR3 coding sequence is TGCGCCAGCAGCCTCTCTACAGGGGCGCATGGCTACACCTTC.

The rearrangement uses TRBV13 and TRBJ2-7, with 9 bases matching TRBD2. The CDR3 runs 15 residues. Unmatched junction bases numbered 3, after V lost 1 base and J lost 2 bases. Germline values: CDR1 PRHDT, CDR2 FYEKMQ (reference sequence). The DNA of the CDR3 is TGTGCCAGCAGCTTAGTAGCGGGGGACCCCTACGAGCAGTACTTC. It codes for CASSLVAGDPYEQYF.